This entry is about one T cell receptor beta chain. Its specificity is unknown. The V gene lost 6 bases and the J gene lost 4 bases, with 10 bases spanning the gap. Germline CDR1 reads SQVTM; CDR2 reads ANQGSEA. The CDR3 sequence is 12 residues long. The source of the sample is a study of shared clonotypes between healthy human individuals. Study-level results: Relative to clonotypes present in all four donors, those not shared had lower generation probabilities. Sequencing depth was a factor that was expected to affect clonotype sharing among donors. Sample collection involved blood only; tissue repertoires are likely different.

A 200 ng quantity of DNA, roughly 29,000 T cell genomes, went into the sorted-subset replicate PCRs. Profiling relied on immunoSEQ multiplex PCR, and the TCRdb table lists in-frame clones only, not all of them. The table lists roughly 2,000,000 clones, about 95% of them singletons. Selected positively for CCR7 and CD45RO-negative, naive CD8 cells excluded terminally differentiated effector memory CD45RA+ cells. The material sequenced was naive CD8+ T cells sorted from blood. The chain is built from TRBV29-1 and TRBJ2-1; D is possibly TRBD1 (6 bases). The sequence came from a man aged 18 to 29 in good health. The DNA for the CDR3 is TGCAGCGTGGACACAGGGTACAATGAGCAGTTCTTC. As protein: CSVDTGYNEQFF.